The 31 T cell receptor beta chains reported below all come from one sample, sequenced in a study of T cells after yellow fever vaccination. TCRdb passed the 5' RACE reads through MiXCR, listing each CDR3 protein once. This sample yields some 150,000 distinct CDR3 sequences, of which more than 9.5% are seen a single time; less than 40% belongs to the top ten. The source was CD8+ T cells sorted from PBMCs, collected 15 days after the yellow fever booster vaccination. The receptors come from a man younger than 35 who received the YFV17D yellow fever vaccine.

This clonotype appeared a few times. V usage is TRBV20-1 and J usage is TRBJ2-7; D call uncertain. The CDR3 is 11 residues long. Trimming left V 5 bases short and J 3 bases short, with 8 bases between. Germline V gives CDR1 DFQATT, CDR2 SNEGSKA (reference sequence). Here the CDR3 DNA reads TGCAGTGCTGGAGTAAGCTACGAGCAGTACGTC. This codes for CSAGVSYEQYV.

In this sample, this clonotype turned up many times. V usage is TRBV6-5 and J usage is TRBJ2-2, with 9 positions matching TRBD1. Germline CDR1 reads MNHEY; CDR2 reads SVGAGI. J gave up 5 bases and V 7 bases, and 5 bases lay outside the gene matches. This CDR3 is 14 amino acids long. DNA for the CDR3: TGTGCCAGCACCAGGACAGGGGATACCGGGGAGCTGTTTTTT. Translation gives CASTRTGDTGELFF.

This clonotype was seen a few times. The chain links TRBV6-2 or TRBV6-3 to TRBJ1-2; no clear D gene. The germline gives CDR1 MNHEY, CDR2 SVGEGT. With 0 bases removed from V and 8 bases from J, the gap between germline ends came to 16 bases. The CDR3 covers 15 residues. CDR3 loop: CASSYSGTNPQGYTF. In nucleotides, the CDR3 is TGTGCCAGCAGTTACTCAGGAACCAACCCCCAAGGCTACACCTTC.

V usage is TRBV20-1 and J usage is TRBJ2-7; TRBD2 might be the D (5 bases). CDR1 and CDR2 from the germline V gene are DFQATT and SNEGSKA (reference sequence). Trimming pared 0 bases from V and 5 bases from J, leaving 5 bases between. The CDR3 length is 11 residues. The CDR3 DNA reads TGCAGTGCTAGAGAGGAGGACGAGCAGTACTTC. Protein: CSAREEDEQYF.

This chain links TRBV21-1 with TRBJ2-1; the table names TRBD1, a call not compared with the DNA. TRBV21-1 is marked as a pseudogene. CDR3 length equals 15 residues. The DNA for the CDR3 is TGTGCCAGCAGCGTACGAGGGGGGCCCTACAATGAGCAGTTCTTC. It is translated as CASSVRGGPYNEQFF.

This clonotype was counted a few times. The CDR3 region is CASSAGPTGYEQYV. DNA for the CDR3: TGTGCCAGCAGCGCCGGACCGACAGGATACGAGCAGTACGTC. The gene calls are TRBV7-8 and TRBJ2-7; tentatively, D is TRBD1 (6 bases). V gave up 5 bases and J gave up 4 bases, with 15 bases separating them. The CDR3 has 14 residues. Germline V gene data show CDR1 as SGHVS and CDR2 as FQNEAQ.

This clonotype was picked up many times. V and J are TRBV11-2 and TRBJ2-7, with D unresolved. CDR1 is SGHAT and CDR2 is FQNNGV in the germline V gene. Trimming shortened V by 6 bases and J by 1 base, and 10 bases separated the two germline ends. CDR3 length: 13 amino acids. The CDR3 region has the DNA TGTGCCAGCAGGGGCGGACCGTCCTACGAGCAGTACGTC. Its protein is CASRGGPSYEQYV.

This clonotype was observed a handful of times. J is TRBJ2-4 and V is TRBV7-9, with D tentatively TRBD1 (6 bases). The CDR3 contains 15 residues. Germline CDR1 SEHNR, CDR2 FQNEAQ (reference sequence). Trimming shortened V by 5 bases and J by 4 bases, and 15 bases separated the two germline ends. CDR3 residues: CASSPRAGDKNIQYF. The CDR3 coding sequence is TGTGCCAGCAGCCCCAGGGCAGGGGATAAAAACATTCAGTACTTC.

The chain uses TRBV7-2 and TRBJ2-3, with a possible D match to TRBD1 (6 bases). CDR1 and CDR2 from the germline V gene are SGHTA and FQGNSA. The ends were cut back, 4 bases at V and 1 base at J, with 18 bases in the middle. The CDR3 has 17 residues. Here the CDR3 reads CASSSQGYQVGTDTQYF. DNA of the CDR3: TGTGCCAGCAGCTCACAGGGATACCAGGTGGGCACAGATACGCAGTATTTT.

Points on this clonotype: Given a much more abundant clone one base away, this may be a read error. The chain joins TRBV5-4 to TRBJ2-3; 10 bases line up with TRBD2. Looked up from germline, CDR1 is SGHNT and CDR2 is YYREEE (reference sequence). J gave up 3 bases and V 1 base, and 2 bases lay outside the gene matches. CDR3 length equals 15 residues. The CDR3 region is CASSLLAGETDTQYF. The DNA for the CDR3 is TGTGCCAGCAGCTTGCTAGCGGGGGAAACAGATACGCAGTATTTT.

The table lists this clonotype with a few counts. The V call is TRBV25-1, the J call TRBJ1-1; no definite D call. V was cut by 6 bases and J by 1 base, with 9 bases left in between. The CDR3 length is 13 residues. The germline V gene encodes CDR1 MGHDK and CDR2 SYGVNS. This chain's CDR3 is CASRNVGNTEAFF. The CDR3 nucleotides read TGTGCCAGCAGGAACGTGGGGAACACTGAAGCTTTCTTT.

The chain joins TRBV15 to TRBJ1-2; 8 nucleotides agree with TRBD1. The CDR3 loop spans 16 amino acids. The V segment lost 3 bases and the J segment 3 bases; nucleotides outside the gene matches: 9. The germline V gene encodes CDR1 LNHNV and CDR2 YYDKDF (reference sequence). The CDR3 sequence: CATSSLNLRGHYGYTF. The CDR3 DNA reads TGTGCCACCAGCAGTCTCAATCTCAGGGGGCACTATGGCTACACCTTC.

In its sample, this clonotype was seen a few times. V usage is TRBV4-1 and J usage is TRBJ2-7; TRBD1 might be the D (5 bases). Germline values: CDR1 MGHRA, CDR2 YSYEKL. V was trimmed by 0 bases and J by 6 bases, leaving 9 bases between them. This CDR3 region has 13 residues. The CDR3 is CASSQDPGLEQYV. The CDR3 nucleotides read TGCGCCAGCAGCCAAGACCCAGGGCTCGAGCAGTACGTC.

The rearrangement uses TRBV20-1 and TRBJ2-1, with D perhaps TRBD1 or TRBD2 (7 bases each). CDR3 length: 15 residues. Germline CDR1 DFQATT, CDR2 SNEGSKA (reference sequence). With 3 bases removed from V and 3 bases from J, the gap between germline ends came to 15 bases. CDR3 nucleotide sequence: TGCAGTGCTAGGGGAGGGGACAGAAGCTACAATGAGCAGTTCTTC. Translated: CSARGGDRSYNEQFF.

The rearrangement links TRBV4-1 to TRBJ1-6, with unresolved D. Germline values: CDR1 MGHRA, CDR2 YSYEKL. V lost 0 bases, J lost 2 bases, and 14 bases lay in between. This CDR3 spans 18 amino acids. CDR3 coding DNA: TGCGCCAGCAGCCAAGAACGGGATGGCAGTCCCTATAATTCACCCCTCCACTTT. Translated: CASSQERDGSPYNSPLHF.

There are a few counts of this clonotype. The chain carries TRBV14 and TRBJ2-3; D is undetermined. Germline CDR1 reads SGHDN; CDR2 reads FVKESK. The germline V and J ends were trimmed by 0 bases and 4 bases, with 8 bases remaining between them. CDR3 size: 14 residues. Here the CDR3 reads CASSQEATSDTQYF. The CDR3 region has the DNA TGTGCCAGCAGCCAAGAAGCTACCTCAGATACGCAGTATTTT.

This chain links TRBV7-9 with TRBJ1-1, with D possibly matching TRBD1 (6 bases). The CDR3 has 14 residues. Per germline, CDR1 SEHNR and CDR2 FQNEAQ (reference sequence). V gave up 3 bases and J gave up 3 bases, with 11 bases separating them. The CDR3 loop is CASSFGGGYTEAFF. For the CDR3, the DNA is TGTGCCAGCAGCTTTGGAGGGGGGTACACTGAAGCTTTCTTT.

This clonotype was recorded a few times. The chain employs TRBV7-6 and TRBJ2-7; D remains unclear. Germline V gene lookup returns CDR1 SGHVS and CDR2 FNYEAQ. Trimming left V 5 bases short and J 3 bases short, with 14 bases between. CDR3 length equals 14 residues. The CDR3 spells CASSDPRYDYEQYF. The DNA of the CDR3 is TGTGCCAGCAGCGACCCGAGGTACGACTACGAGCAGTACTTC.

This clonotype was seen more than once but under ten times. J is TRBJ2-7 and V is TRBV4-3; D unclear. The germline V and J ends were trimmed by 0 bases and 0 bases, with 9 bases remaining between them. The germline V gene encodes CDR1 LGHNA and CDR2 YSLEER. The CDR3 totals 15 residues. CDR3 nucleotide sequence: TGCGCCAGCAGCCAAGATCGCAGTAGCTCCTACGAGCAGTACTTC. Amino acid sequence: CASSQDRSSSYEQYF.

The chain joins TRBV7-8 to TRBJ2-1, with 15 positions matching TRBD2. This CDR3 has 19 residues. V shed 6 bases and J 8 bases; nucleotides not matched to a gene: 17. The germline CDR1 and CDR2 sequences are SGHVS and FQNEAQ. The CDR3 bases are TGTGCCAGCAGTACTCCCCCCGGACTAGCGGGGGGGCTGACGGATGAGCAGTTCTTC. Its translation: CASSTPPGLAGGLTDEQFF.

The chain has TRBV14 and TRBJ2-7, with D hard to call. Germline CDR1 SGHDN, CDR2 FVKESK. CDR3 length: 15 amino acids. Trimming took off 4 bases at V and 5 bases at J, with 18 bases between the two ends. The CDR3 coding sequence is TGTGCCAGCAGCCGTGGCAGGCCTATTACCGACGAGCAGTACTTC. It codes for CASSRGRPITDEQYF.

The chain uses TRBV4-3 and TRBJ2-2; TRBD1 agrees at 10 bases. V was pared by 0 bases and J by 5 bases, with 3 bases of the junction left unmatched. This CDR3 contains 16 residues. The germline CDR1 and CDR2 sequences are LGHNA and YSLEER. CDR3 amino acids: CASSQEAGQGTGELFF. CDR3 nucleotide sequence: TGCGCCAGCAGCCAAGAGGCGGGACAGGGGACCGGGGAGCTGTTTTTT.

J is TRBJ2-1 and V is TRBV6-5; D is unclear. Germline values: CDR1 MNHEY, CDR2 SVGAGI. This CDR3 is 13 amino acids long. The germline V and J ends were trimmed by 11 bases and 1 base, with 12 bases remaining between them. This CDR3 is CASGGVSYNEQFF. The CDR3 DNA reads as TGTGCCTCGGGTGGGGTTTCCTACAATGAGCAGTTCTTC.

The chain is built from TRBV5-1 and TRBJ2-1; 9 positions agree with TRBD1. The CDR3 extends over 17 amino acids. Germline CDR1 reads SGHRS; CDR2 reads YFSETQ. Unmatched junction bases numbered 8, after V lost 0 bases and J lost 4 bases. CDR3 sequence (DNA): TGCGCCAGCAGCTTGGCCGTCCGAGACAGGGGGTACAATGAGCAGTTCTTC. Translated, it gives CASSLAVRDRGYNEQFF. The full variable domain, rest sourced from reference TRBV5-1 and TRBJ2-1, is KAGVTQTPRYLIKTRGQQVTLSCSPISGHRSVSWYQQTPGQGLQFLFEYFSETQRNKGNFPGRFSGRQFSNSRSEMNVSTLELGDSALYLCASSLAVRDRGYNEQFFGPGTRLTVL.

The J gene is TRBJ1-1, the V gene TRBV5-4; no definite D call. The germline V gene has CDR1 SGHNT and CDR2 YYREEE (reference sequence). The V gene lost 5 bases and the J gene lost 1 base, with 9 bases spanning the gap. This CDR3 spans 13 amino acids. The CDR3 DNA reads as TGTGCCAGCAGAGGACCGGGGAACACTGAAGCTTTCTTT. Its translation is CASRGPGNTEAFF.

This clonotype was seen many times. The V gene is TRBV4-1, the J gene TRBJ2-7, with 10 bases fitting TRBD1. The junction had 9 bases not matched to a gene; V was cut back by 5 bases and J by 5 bases. From germline, CDR1 is MGHRA and CDR2 YSYEKL. The CDR3 has 15 residues. The CDR3 sequence: CASSAWTGGRNEQYF. The CDR3 DNA reads TGCGCCAGCAGCGCTTGGACAGGGGGAAGAAACGAGCAGTACTTC.

This chain joins TRBV6-5 and TRBJ1-2; D gene unclear. Trimming stripped 6 bases from V and 1 base from J, with 12 bases between. The V gene's germline CDR1 is MNHEY and CDR2 SVGAGI. The CDR3 spans 14 residues. The CDR3 DNA sequence: TGTGCCAGCAGACCTACTGGCGTTAACTATGGCTACACCTTC. Protein product: CASRPTGVNYGYTF.

The chain combines TRBV4-3 with TRBJ2-3, with 8 bases identical to TRBD2. In germline, CDR1 is LGHNA, CDR2 YSLEER. Unmatched junction bases numbered 19, after V lost 1 base and J lost 4 bases. The CDR3 is 20 amino acids. CDR3 protein: CASSQAKPGRVGVGADTQYF. The CDR3 coding sequence is TGCGCCAGCAGCCAAGCAAAACCCGGGAGGGTGGGGGTCGGTGCAGATACGCAGTATTTT.

The genes are TRBV4-1 and TRBJ2-1; TRBD1 aligns across 7 bases. From germline, CDR1 is MGHRA and CDR2 YSYEKL. J was trimmed by 0 bases and V by 4 bases; bases with no gene match: 9. This CDR3 spans 17 amino acids. The CDR3 DNA follows: TGCGCCAGCAGCCCCGCGAGGGGGCCCAGCTCCTACAATGAGCAGTTCTTC. Translated: CASSPARGPSSYNEQFF.

This clonotype showed up many times. The rearrangement links TRBV6-4 to TRBJ2-3; unclear D gene. Between the trimmed V and J ends, which lost 0 bases and 4 bases, there was a span of 11 bases. There are 15 residues in the CDR3. Germline assignment: CDR1 MRHNA and CDR2 SNTAGT. The CDR3 DNA is TGTGCCAGCAGTGACTCCGAGTCTGGTTCAGATACGCAGTATTTT. It encodes CASSDSESGSDTQYF.

In this sample, this clonotype turned up a few times. V is TRBV6-2 or TRBV6-3 and J is TRBJ2-7, with TRBD1 identical over 7 bases. Unmatched junction bases numbered 1, after V lost 2 bases and J lost 3 bases. The length of the CDR3 is 13 residues. CDR1 and CDR2 from the germline V gene are MNHEY and SVGEGT. The CDR3 protein is CASSYGDSYEQYV. The CDR3 DNA reads TGTGCCAGCAGTTACGGGGACAGCTACGAGCAGTACGTC.